This is a list of T cell receptor beta chains from one sample in a study of cytomegalovirus exposure and HLA in healthy donors. Method: immunoSEQ multiplex PCR; TCRdb's copy keeps in-frame clones and lacks some. Of about 240,000 clones in the sample, roughly 82% were seen once. The sample consisted of PBMCs. Receptors originate from a woman in her thirties or forties in good health and CMV-seropositive. Each CDR3 is given with its conserved first and last residue. Fields, in order: V gene, clone size, D gene, J gene, CDR3 DNA, CDR3 protein. D genes are given only for firm matches. A clone size is listed for some rows: how often the clone was seen (once, few, many), or a class if it is expanded.

>TRBV4-2|NA|TRBD2|TRBJ2-7
TGTGCCAGCAGCCAAGCGGGACTAGCGGGGGGCAACGCCTACGAGCAGTACTTC
CASSQAGLAGGNAYEQYF
>TRBV5-1|NA|TRBD1|TRBJ2-7
TGCGCCAGCAGCTTGAAGGGGGCGCCGAACGAGCAGTACTTC
CASSLKGAPNEQYF
>TRBV10-3|few|TRBD2|TRBJ2-1
TGTGCCATCAGGAACCAGCGGGGCTCGCAGTTCTTC
CAIRNQRGSQFF
>TRBV29-1|NA|NA|TRBJ1-4
TGCAGCGTTGAGTTTTCGCGTGAAAAACTGTTTTTT
CSVEFSREKLFF
>TRBV9|once|NA|TRBJ2-1
TGTGCCAGCAGCGTTGGGCTGTTAAATGAGCAGTTCTTC
CASSVGLLNEQFF
>TRBV7-6|NA|TRBD2|TRBJ2-2
TGTGCCAGCAGCTTAGCGCGGGTCGGGAGGGCCGGGACCGGGGAGCTGTTTTTT
CASSLARVGRAGTGELFF
>TRBV7-9|NA|TRBD2|TRBJ2-1
TGTGCCAGCAGCGTTAGGGCTAGCGGGGGGACAGAGCAGTTCTTC
CASSVRASGGTEQFF
>TRBV7-9|NA|TRBD1|TRBJ1-2
TGTGCCAGCAGCCCTCGGACAGGGATTGGCACCTTC
CASSPRTGIGTF
>TRBV25-1|NA|TRBD2|TRBJ2-1
TGTGCCATTCAACTAGCGGGGGGGCATGAGCAGTTCTTC
CAIQLAGGHEQFF
>TRBV18|NA|NA|TRBJ2-7
TGTGCCAGCTCACCACCGGCCTCCTACGAGCAGTACTTC
CASSPPASYEQYF
>TRBV28|NA|TRBD1|TRBJ1-3
TGTGCCAGCAGTTGGGACAGGGTGGGAAACACCATATATTTT
CASSWDRVGNTIYF
>TRBV7-3|NA|TRBD2|TRBJ2-1
TGTGCCAGCAGCTTCTCTGGACTAGCGGGACGCACTGAGCAGTTCTTC
CASSFSGLAGRTEQFF
>TRBV11-1|NA|NA|TRBJ2-5
TGTGCCAGCAGCTTACATAGCAGGGCGCAAGAGACCCAGTACTTC
CASSLHSRAQETQYF
>TRBV30|NA|NA|TRBJ2-7
TGTGCCTGGAGTCCCGACCCGCGGGGCGAGCAGTACTTC
CAWSPDPRGEQYF
>TRBV5-1|few|TRBD1|TRBJ1-2
TGCGCCTGGACGCCGGGACAGGGATACGATGGCTACACCTTC
CAWTPGQGYDGYTF
>TRBV9|NA|TRBD2|TRBJ2-5
TGTGCCAGCAGCGTCCCCCTCGGGGGGGGCGACCAAGAGACCCAGTACTTC
CASSVPLGGGDQETQYF
>TRBV14|NA|NA|TRBJ1-1
TGTGCCAGCAGCCAAGAAAGTACGGGTTTCCGAGAAGCTTTCTTT
CASSQESTGFREAFF
>TRBV7-6|once|TRBD1|TRBJ1-3
TGTGCCAGCAGCGACAGGGGCTCTGGAAACACCATATATTTT
CASSDRGSGNTIYF
>TRBV10-2|NA|NA|TRBJ2-1
TGCGCCAGCAGCGGAGTCAATGAGCAGTTCTTC
CASSGVNEQFF
>TRBV11-3|NA|TRBD2|TRBJ2-5
TGTGCCAGCAGCTTGCCAGCGGGAGGGGAGACCCAGTACTTC
CASSLPAGGETQYF
>TRBV6-5|once|NA|TRBJ2-5
TGTGCCAGCAGTTACTATCGCAGTCAAGAGACCCAGTACTTC
CASSYYRSQETQYF
>TRBV6-6|NA|TRBD1|TRBJ2-2
TGTGCCAGCATCGACAGGGTGAACACCGGGGAGCTGTTTTTT
CASIDRVNTGELFF
>TRBV6-4|NA|NA|TRBJ2-2
TGTGCCAGCAGTGACTCCGCAGGGGCCGGGAACACCGGGGAGCTGTTTTTT
CASSDSAGAGNTGELFF
>TRBV7-2|NA|TRBD1|TRBJ1-5
TGTGCCAGCAGCTTAGACCCAGGGGGTTGGGTGCGTCAGCCCCAGCATTTT
CASSLDPGGWVRQPQHF
>TRBV18|NA|TRBD2|TRBJ2-1
TGTGCCAGCTCACCACCATTGGGACTAGTCCACAATGAGCAGTTCTTC
CASSPPLGLVHNEQFF
>TRBV13|NA|TRBD1|TRBJ1-2
TGTGCCAGCAGCTTAGGAAGTGGGGACAGCTTCGATGGCTACACCTTC
CASSLGSGDSFDGYTF
>TRBV27|NA|TRBD1|TRBJ1-5
TGTGCCAGCAGTTTATTTGGCGGCGGGACAGGGGCCTTCCAGCCCCAGCATTTT
CASSLFGGGTGAFQPQHF
>TRBV6-6|NA|NA|TRBJ2-1
TGTGCCAGCAGAGAGAGGGCCAGGCAGTTCTTC
CASRERARQFF
>TRBV7-2|NA|TRBD1|TRBJ1-1
TGTGCCAGCAGCTTAGGGGGGCAGGTCACAGGGGTGAACACTGAAGCTTTCTTT
CASSLGGQVTGVNTEAFF
>TRBV27|NA|NA|TRBJ2-6
TGTGCCAGCAGTCCAACCGCAGGTTCTGGGGCCAACGTCCTGACTTTC
CASSPTAGSGANVLTF
>TRBV29-1|NA|NA|TRBJ2-7
TGCAGCGTTGAAGAGGGGGCAGGCGGTGGGAGGCAGTACTTC
CSVEEGAGGGRQYF
>TRBV27|NA|NA|TRBJ2-2
TGTGCCAGCAGTCTACCATCGGGCAGGACTAACACCGGGGAGCTGTTTTTT
CASSLPSGRTNTGELFF
>TRBV4-1|once|TRBD2|TRBJ2-1
TGCGCCAGCAGCCAAGAAGTAGCGGGGCGCCGCTCCTACAATGAGCAGTTCTTC
CASSQEVAGRRSYNEQFF
>TRBV30|NA|TRBD1|TRBJ1-2
TGTGCCTGGAGGTCCCCTCGGGCAGGGGGTCTAGGAGGCTACACCTTC
CAWRSPRAGGLGGYTF
>TRBV4-3|NA|TRBD1|TRBJ2-5
TGCGCCAGCAGCCAAGATGTCGGACAGGGTGGGGAGACCCAGTACTTC
CASSQDVGQGGETQYF
>TRBV7-9|NA|NA|TRBJ1-2
TGTTCCAGCCGCCGGGGAGGCTATGGCTACACCTTC
CSSRRGGYGYTF
>TRBV7-8|NA|TRBD2|TRBJ2-1
TGTGCCAGCAGCGCCAGTACTAGCGGGGGGGGAACCTACAATGAGCAGTTCTTC
CASSASTSGGGTYNEQFF
>TRBV18|NA|TRBD1|TRBJ1-4
TGTGCCAGCTCACCTACGACAGGGAATGAAAAACTGTTTTTT
CASSPTTGNEKLFF
>TRBV19|NA|NA|TRBJ1-1
TGTGCCAGTAGTATAGATGACTTTAACACTGAAGCTTTCTTT
CASSIDDFNTEAFF
>TRBV2|NA|TRBD2|TRBJ2-2
TGTGCCAGCAATTTTGGACTAGGGCACACCGGGGAGCTGTTTTTT
CASNFGLGHTGELFF
>TRBV29-1|NA|NA|TRBJ2-4
TGCAGCGTTTACAGTGGACTAGCCAAAAACATTCAGTACTTC
CSVYSGLAKNIQYF
>TRBV28|NA|TRBD1|TRBJ1-4
TGTGCCAGCAGCTCGGCCCCCGGGACAGGGAGTGAAAAACTGTTTTTT
CASSSAPGTGSEKLFF
>TRBV5-1|NA|TRBD1|TRBJ2-7
TGCGCCAGCAGCTTGGAAGGGACAGGTCCCTACGAGCAGTACTTC
CASSLEGTGPYEQYF
>TRBV10-3|NA|TRBD2|TRBJ2-3
TGTGCCATCAGCGTAGCGGGGAGCACAGATACGCAGTATTTT
CAISVAGSTDTQYF
>TRBV19|NA|NA|TRBJ1-3
TGTGCCAGTAGGGGGGGGAGCTCTGGAAACACCATATATTTT
CASRGGSSGNTIYF
>TRBV7-2|NA|TRBD1|TRBJ1-5
TGTGCCAGCAGCCACGGAGGGGGCGCGGGGCAGCCCCAGCATTTT
CASSHGGGAGQPQHF
>TRBV10-3|NA|NA|TRBJ2-3
TGTGCCATCCAAACCGGGGCAGATACGCAGTATTTT
CAIQTGADTQYF
>TRBV30|few|NA|TRBJ2-1
TGTGCCTGGAGCGAGATGAATGAGCAGTTCTTC
CAWSEMNEQFF
>TRBV29-1|NA|TRBD2|TRBJ2-7
TGCAGCGTTGAAGGGACTAGCGGGAACGGCGAGCAGTACTTC
CSVEGTSGNGEQYF
>TRBV7-3|once|NA|TRBJ2-7
TGTGCCAGCAGCTTAGAAGGGGCGGCCGAGCAGTACTTC
CASSLEGAAEQYF
>TRBV7-2|NA|NA|TRBJ2-1
TGTGCCAGCAGCTTGGAGGGCGGGACCTACAATGAGCAGTTCTTC
CASSLEGGTYNEQFF
>TRBV15|NA|NA|TRBJ2-2
TGTGCCACCAGCAGAGATTACGGGGAGAGATCGGGCACCGGGGAGCTGTTTTTT
CATSRDYGERSGTGELFF